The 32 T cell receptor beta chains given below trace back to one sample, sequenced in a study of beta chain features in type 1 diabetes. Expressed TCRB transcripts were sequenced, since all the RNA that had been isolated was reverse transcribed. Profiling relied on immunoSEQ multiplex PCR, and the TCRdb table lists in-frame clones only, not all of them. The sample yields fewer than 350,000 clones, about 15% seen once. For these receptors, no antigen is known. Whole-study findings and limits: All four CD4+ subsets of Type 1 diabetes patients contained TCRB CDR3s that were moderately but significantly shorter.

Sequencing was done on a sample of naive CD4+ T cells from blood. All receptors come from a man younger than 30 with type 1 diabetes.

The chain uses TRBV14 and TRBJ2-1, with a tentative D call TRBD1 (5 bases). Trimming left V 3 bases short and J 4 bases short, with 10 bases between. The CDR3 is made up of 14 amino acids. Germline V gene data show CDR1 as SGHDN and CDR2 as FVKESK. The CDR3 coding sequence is TGTGCCAGCAGCCACCTACAGGTGTACAATGAGCAGTTCTTC. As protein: CASSHLQVYNEQFF.

The CDR3 DNA reads TGTGCCAGCAGCACCGGGACTAGCGGATACAATGAGCAGTTCTTC. Translation gives CASSTGTSGYNEQFF. The chain employs TRBV28 and TRBJ2-1, with 11 positions matching TRBD2. The V segment lost 6 bases and the J segment 4 bases; nucleotides outside the gene matches: 5. This CDR3 spans 15 amino acids. Per germline, CDR1 MDHEN and CDR2 SYDVKM. Variable domain in full (rest from reference TRBV28 and TRBJ2-1): DVKVTQSSRYLVKRTGEKVFLECVQDMDHENMFWYRQDPGLGLRLIYFSYDVKMKEKGDIPEGYSVSREKKERFSLILESASTNQTSMYLCASSTGTSGYNEQFFGPGTRLTVL.

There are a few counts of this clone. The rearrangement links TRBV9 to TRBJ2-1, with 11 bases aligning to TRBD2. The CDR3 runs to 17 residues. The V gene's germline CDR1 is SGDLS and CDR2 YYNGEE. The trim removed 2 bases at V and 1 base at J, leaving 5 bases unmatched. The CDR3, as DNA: TGTGCCAGCAGCGTCCGGACTAGCGGGTTATCCTACAATGAGCAGTTCTTC. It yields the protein CASSVRTSGLSYNEQFF.

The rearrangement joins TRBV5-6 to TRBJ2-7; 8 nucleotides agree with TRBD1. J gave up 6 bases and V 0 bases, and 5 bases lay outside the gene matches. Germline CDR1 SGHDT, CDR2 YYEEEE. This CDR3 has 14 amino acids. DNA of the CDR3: TGTGCCAGCAGCTTGGGACAGGGGTTCTTCGAGCAGTACTTC. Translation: CASSLGQGFFEQYF.

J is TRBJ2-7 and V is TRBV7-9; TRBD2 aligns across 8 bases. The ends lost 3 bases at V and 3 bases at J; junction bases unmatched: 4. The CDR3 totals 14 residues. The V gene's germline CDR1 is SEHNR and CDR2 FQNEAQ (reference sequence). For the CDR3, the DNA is TGTGCCAGCAGCTTTGGAGGGACTAGCTACGAGCAGTACTTC. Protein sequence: CASSFGGTSYEQYF.

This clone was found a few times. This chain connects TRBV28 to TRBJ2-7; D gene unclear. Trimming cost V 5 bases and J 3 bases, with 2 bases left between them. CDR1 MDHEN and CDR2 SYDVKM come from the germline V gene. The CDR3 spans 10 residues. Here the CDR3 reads CASSRYEQYF. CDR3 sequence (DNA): TGTGCCAGCAGTCGCTACGAGCAGTACTTC.

DNA for the CDR3: TGTGCCAGCAGCTTGGGACAGGGCTGGACAGATACGCAGTATTTT. Translated: CASSLGQGWTDTQYF. The rearrangement uses TRBV5-5 and TRBJ2-3; 7 nucleotides align to TRBD1. With 0 bases clipped from V and 3 bases from J, the junction kept 4 bases outside the gene matches. The CDR3 spans 15 residues. Germline CDR1 and CDR2: SGHKS and YYEKEE (reference sequence).

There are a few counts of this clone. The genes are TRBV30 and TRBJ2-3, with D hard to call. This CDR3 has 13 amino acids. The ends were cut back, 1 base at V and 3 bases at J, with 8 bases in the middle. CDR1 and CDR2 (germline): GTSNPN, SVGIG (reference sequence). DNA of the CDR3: TGTGCCTGGAGTGCCCTTCAGACAGATACGCAGTATTTT. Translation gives CAWSALQTDTQYF.

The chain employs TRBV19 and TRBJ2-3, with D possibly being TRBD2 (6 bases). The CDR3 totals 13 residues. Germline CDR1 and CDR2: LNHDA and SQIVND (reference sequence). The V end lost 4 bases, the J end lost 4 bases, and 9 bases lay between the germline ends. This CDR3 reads CASSRRGPDTQYF. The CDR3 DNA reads TGTGCCAGTAGTAGGCGGGGTCCAGATACGCAGTATTTT.

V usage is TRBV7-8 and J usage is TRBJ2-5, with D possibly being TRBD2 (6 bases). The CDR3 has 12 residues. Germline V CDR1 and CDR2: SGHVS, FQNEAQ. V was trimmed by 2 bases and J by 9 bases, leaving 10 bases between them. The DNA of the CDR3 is TGTGCCAGCAGCTTACTCGGAGGGGCCCAGTACTTC. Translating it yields CASSLLGGAQYF.

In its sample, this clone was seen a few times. CDR3 bases: TGTGCCAGCAGCTTAGATACAGTGAAATCCGAGCAGTACTTC. The encoded protein is CASSLDTVKSEQYF. The rearrangement links TRBV7-9 to TRBJ2-7; D call uncertain. The CDR3 length is 14 residues. Germline V gene data show CDR1 as SEHNR and CDR2 as FQNEAQ (reference sequence). The V end was cut by 1 base, the J end by 6 bases, with 13 bases between.

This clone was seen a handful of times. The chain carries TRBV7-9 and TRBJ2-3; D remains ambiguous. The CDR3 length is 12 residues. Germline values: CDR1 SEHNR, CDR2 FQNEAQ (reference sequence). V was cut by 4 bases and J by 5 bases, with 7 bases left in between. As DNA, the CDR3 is TGTGCCAGCAGCTACTCAAGAGATACGCAGTATTTT. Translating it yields CASSYSRDTQYF.

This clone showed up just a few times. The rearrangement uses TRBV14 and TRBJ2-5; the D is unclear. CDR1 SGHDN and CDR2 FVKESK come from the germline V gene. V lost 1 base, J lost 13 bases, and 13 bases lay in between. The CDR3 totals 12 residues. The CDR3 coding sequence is TGTGCCAGCAGCCAAGGCCTTAACGTGCGGTACTTC. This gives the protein CASSQGLNVRYF.

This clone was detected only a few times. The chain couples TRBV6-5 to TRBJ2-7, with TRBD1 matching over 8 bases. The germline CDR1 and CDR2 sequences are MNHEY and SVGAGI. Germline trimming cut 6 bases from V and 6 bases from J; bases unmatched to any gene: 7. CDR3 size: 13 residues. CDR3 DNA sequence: TGTGCCAGCAGCCGGACAGGGAAGTCCGAGCAGTACTTC. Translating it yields CASSRTGKSEQYF.

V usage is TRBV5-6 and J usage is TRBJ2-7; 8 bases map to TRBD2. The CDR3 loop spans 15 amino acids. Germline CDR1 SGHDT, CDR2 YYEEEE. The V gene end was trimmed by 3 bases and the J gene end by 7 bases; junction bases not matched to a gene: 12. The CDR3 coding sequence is TGTGCCAGCAGCTCACTCCCAGCGGGAGACCGTGAGCAGTACTTC. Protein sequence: CASSSLPAGDREQYF.

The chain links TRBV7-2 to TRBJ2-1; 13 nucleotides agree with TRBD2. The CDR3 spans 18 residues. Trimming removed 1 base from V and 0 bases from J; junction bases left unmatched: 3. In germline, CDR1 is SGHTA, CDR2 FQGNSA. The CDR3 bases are TGTGCCAGCAGCTTAGGACTAGCGGGGGGCAGCTCCTACAATGAGCAGTTCTTC. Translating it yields CASSLGLAGGSSYNEQFF.

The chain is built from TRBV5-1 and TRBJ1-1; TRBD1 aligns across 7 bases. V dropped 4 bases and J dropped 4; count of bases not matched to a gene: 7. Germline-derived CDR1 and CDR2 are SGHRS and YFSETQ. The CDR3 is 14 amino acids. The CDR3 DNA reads TGCGCCAGCAGCGCGAGACAGGGATCCACTGAAGCTTTCTTT. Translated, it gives CASSARQGSTEAFF.

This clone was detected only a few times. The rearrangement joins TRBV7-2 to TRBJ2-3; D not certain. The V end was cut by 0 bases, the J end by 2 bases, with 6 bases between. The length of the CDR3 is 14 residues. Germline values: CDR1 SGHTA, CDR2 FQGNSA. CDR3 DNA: TGTGCCAGCAGCTTAGCAGCCGTCACAGATACGCAGTATTTT. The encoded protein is CASSLAAVTDTQYF.

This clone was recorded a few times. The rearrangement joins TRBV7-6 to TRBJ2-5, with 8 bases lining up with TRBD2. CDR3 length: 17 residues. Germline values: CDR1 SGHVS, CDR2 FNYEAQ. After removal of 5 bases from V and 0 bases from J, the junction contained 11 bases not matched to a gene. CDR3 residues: CASSRSAGGGYQETQYF. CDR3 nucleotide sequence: TGTGCCAGCAGCCGTTCAGCTGGCGGGGGGTACCAAGAGACCCAGTACTTC. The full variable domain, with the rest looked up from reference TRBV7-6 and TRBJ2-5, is GAGVSQSPRYKVTKRGQDVALRCDPISGHVSLYWYRQALGQGPEFLTYFNYEAQQDKSGLPNDRFSAERPEGSISTLTIQRTEQRDSAMYRCASSRSAGGGYQETQYFGPGTRLLVL.

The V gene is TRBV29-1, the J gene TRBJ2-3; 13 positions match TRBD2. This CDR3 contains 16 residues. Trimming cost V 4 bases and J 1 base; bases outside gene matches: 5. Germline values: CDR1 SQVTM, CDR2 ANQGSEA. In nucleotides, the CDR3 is TGCAGCGTTGTACTAGCGGGGGGGCTGGGCACAGATACGCAGTATTTT. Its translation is CSVVLAGGLGTDTQYF.

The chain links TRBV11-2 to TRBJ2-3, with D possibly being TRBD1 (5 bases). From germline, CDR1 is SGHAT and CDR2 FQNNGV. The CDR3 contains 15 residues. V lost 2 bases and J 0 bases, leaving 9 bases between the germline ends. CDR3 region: CASSLFAGSTDTQYF. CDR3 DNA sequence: TGTGCCAGCAGCTTATTTGCAGGGAGCACAGATACGCAGTATTTT.

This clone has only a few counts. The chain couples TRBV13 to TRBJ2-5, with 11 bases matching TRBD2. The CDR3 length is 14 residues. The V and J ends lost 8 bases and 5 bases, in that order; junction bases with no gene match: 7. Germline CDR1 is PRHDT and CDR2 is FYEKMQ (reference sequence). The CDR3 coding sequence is TGTGCCAGCGGAATATCTAGCGGGAGGGAGACCCAGTACTTC. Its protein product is CASGISSGRETQYF.

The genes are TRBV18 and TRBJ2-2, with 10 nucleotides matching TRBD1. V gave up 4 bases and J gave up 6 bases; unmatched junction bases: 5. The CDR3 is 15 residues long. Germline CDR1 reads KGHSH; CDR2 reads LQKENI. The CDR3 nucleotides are TGTGCCAGCTCACGAGGGGACAGGGGCGCCGGGGAGCTGTTTTTT. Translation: CASSRGDRGAGELFF.

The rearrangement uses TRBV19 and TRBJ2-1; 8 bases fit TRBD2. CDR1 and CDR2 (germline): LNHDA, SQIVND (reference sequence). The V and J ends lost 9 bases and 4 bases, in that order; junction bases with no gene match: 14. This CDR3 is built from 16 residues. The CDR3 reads CASRSPIAGQYNEQFF. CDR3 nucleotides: TGTGCCAGCAGGAGTCCCATAGCGGGACAATACAATGAGCAGTTCTTC. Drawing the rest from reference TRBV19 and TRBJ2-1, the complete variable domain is DGGITQSPKYLFRKEGQNVTLSCEQNLNHDAMYWYRQDPGQGLRLIYYSQIVNDFQKGDIAEGYSVSREKKESFPLTVTSAQKNPTAFYLCASRSPIAGQYNEQFFGPGTRLTVL.

The CDR3 region has the DNA TGTGCCAGCAGTGAACTAGCGGGCTTGGAGACCCAGTACTTC. Translating it yields CASSELAGLETQYF. The chain links TRBV2 to TRBJ2-5; 8 nucleotides agree with TRBD2. Germline CDR1 reads SNHLY; CDR2 reads FYNNEI. This CDR3 region has 14 residues. Germline trimming cut 2 bases from V and 5 bases from J; bases unmatched to any gene: 4.

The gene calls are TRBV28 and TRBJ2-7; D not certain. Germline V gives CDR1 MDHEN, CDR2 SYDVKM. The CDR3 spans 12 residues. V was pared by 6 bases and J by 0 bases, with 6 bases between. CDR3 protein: CASSPLSYEQYF. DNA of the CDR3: TGTGCCAGCAGCCCCCTCTCCTACGAGCAGTACTTC.

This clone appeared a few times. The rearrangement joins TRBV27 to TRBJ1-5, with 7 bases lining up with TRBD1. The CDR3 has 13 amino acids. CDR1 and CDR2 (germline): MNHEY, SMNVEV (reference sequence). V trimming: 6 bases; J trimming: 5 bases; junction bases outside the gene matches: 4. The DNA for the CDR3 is TGTGCCAGCAGGGACAGGAGAGATCAGCCCCAGCATTTT. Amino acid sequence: CASRDRRDQPQHF.

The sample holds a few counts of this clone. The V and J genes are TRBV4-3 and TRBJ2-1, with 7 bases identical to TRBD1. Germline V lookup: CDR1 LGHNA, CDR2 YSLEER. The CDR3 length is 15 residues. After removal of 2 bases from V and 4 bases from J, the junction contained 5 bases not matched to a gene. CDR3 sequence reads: CASSQQETGYNEQFF. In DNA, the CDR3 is TGCGCCAGCAGCCAACAAGAGACAGGGTACAATGAGCAGTTCTTC.

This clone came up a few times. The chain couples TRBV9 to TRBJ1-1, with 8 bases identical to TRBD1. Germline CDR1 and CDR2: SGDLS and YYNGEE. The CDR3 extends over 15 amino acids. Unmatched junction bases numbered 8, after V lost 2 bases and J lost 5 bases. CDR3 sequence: CASSVEGQAGTEAFF. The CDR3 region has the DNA TGTGCCAGCAGCGTCGAGGGACAGGCTGGAACTGAAGCTTTCTTT.

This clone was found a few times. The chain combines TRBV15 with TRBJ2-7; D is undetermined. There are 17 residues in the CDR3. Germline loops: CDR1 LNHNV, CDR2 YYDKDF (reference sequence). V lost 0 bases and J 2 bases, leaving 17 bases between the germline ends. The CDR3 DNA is TGTGCCACCAGCAGAGATCAGGTGACCAAGGTCACCTACGAGCAGTACTTC. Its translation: CATSRDQVTKVTYEQYF.

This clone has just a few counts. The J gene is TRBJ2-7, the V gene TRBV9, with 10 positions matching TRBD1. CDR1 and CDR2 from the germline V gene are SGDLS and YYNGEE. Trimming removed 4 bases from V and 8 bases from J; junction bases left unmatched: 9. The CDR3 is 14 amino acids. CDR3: CASSRLGTGAQQYF. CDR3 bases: TGTGCCAGCAGCCGACTTGGGACAGGGGCCCAGCAGTACTTC.

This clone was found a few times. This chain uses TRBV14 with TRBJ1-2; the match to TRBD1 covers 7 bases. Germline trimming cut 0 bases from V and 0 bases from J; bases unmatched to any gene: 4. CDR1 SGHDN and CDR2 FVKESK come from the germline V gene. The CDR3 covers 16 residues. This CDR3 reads CASSQDWGQPNYGYTF. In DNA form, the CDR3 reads TGTGCCAGCAGCCAAGATTGGGGACAGCCTAACTATGGCTACACCTTC. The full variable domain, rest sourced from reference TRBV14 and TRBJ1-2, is EAGVTQFPSHSVIEKGQTVTLRCDPISGHDNLYWYRRVMGKEIKFLLHFVKESKQDESGMPNNRFLAERTGGTYSTLKVQPAELEDSGVYFCASSQDWGQPNYGYTFGSGTRLTVV.